This T cell receptor beta chain was observed in a study of blood T cell repertoires in COVID-19. The table came from immunoSEQ multiplex PCR; TCRdb's copy has only in-frame clones and leaves some out. The sample has about 75,000 clones; 79% are singletons. Trimming at V came to 0 bases and at J to 0 bases, leaving 14 bases not matched to a gene. The CDR3 sequence is 20 residues long. Germline V lookup: CDR1 SGHDN, CDR2 FVKESK. Sequenced sample: peripheral blood. The V gene is TRBV14, the J gene TRBJ2-3; TRBD2 matches 8 bases. This TCR was recovered from a woman older than 75 with active or convalescent COVID-19. CDR3 amino acids: CASSQETTSGKASSTDTQYF. CDR3 DNA: TGTGCCAGCAGCCAAGAAACCACTAGCGGAAAAGCTTCTAGCACAGATACGCAGTATTTT.